The 10 T cell receptor beta chains listed next were all sequenced from one sample in a study of shared clonotypes between healthy human individuals. Sequencing was performed with immunoSEQ multiplex PCR; in TCRdb, only in-frame clones are kept and a portion is missing. This table holds about 730,000 clones, roughly 72% found once. What was sequenced was memory CD4+ T cells sorted from blood. Sample subset: CD45RA-negative fraction. These receptors all come from a woman between 25 and 40 years old in good health.

The gene calls are TRBV6-6 and TRBJ2-6, with D possibly being TRBD2 (5 bases). Per germline, CDR1 MNHNY and CDR2 SVGAGI (reference sequence). Between the trimmed V and J ends, which lost 6 bases and 0 bases, there was a span of 6 bases. This CDR3 comprises 14 residues. For the CDR3, the DNA is TGTGCCAGCAGGACTATCTCTGGGGCCAACGTCCTGACTTTC. Translated: CASRTISGANVLTF.

This clone was seen only a few times. The same CDR3 is also encoded by other DNA sequences in this sample. The V gene is TRBV18, the J gene TRBJ2-7; 7 positions agree with TRBD1. Trimming cost V 3 bases and J 4 bases; bases outside gene matches: 6. The CDR3 has 14 amino acids. The germline gives CDR1 KGHSH, CDR2 LQKENI. CDR3 bases: TGTGCCAGCTCACCTCGACAGGGAGTATACGAGCAGTACTTC. Translation: CASSPRQGVYEQYF.

The V and J genes are TRBV19 and TRBJ2-1; 13 bases fit TRBD2. Trimming cost V 5 bases and J 9 bases; bases outside gene matches: 16. This CDR3 comprises 18 residues. CDR1 and CDR2 from the germline V gene are LNHDA and SQIVND (reference sequence). The CDR3 here is CASSQKGRTSGGRGEQFF. CDR3 nucleotide sequence: TGTGCCAGTAGTCAAAAGGGGAGGACTAGCGGGGGCCGAGGTGAGCAGTTCTTC.

V gene TRBV19 combines with J gene TRBJ2-4; 9 bases match TRBD1. Germline CDR1 and CDR2: LNHDA and SQIVND (reference sequence). J lost 9 bases, V lost 4 bases, and 7 bases had no gene match. This CDR3 is 14 amino acids long. The CDR3 loop is CASSTPGQGLIQYF. DNA for the CDR3: TGTGCCAGTAGTACCCCGGGACAGGGTCTCATTCAGTACTTC.

About this clone itself: Other DNA sequences in the same sample also yield this CDR3. This sequence joins TRBV11-2 and TRBJ1-4; no definite D call. Germline lookup yields CDR1 SGHAT and CDR2 FQNNGV. Trimming removed 1 base at V and 1 base at J, with 7 bases between. The CDR3 extends over 15 amino acids. As DNA, the CDR3 is TGTGCCAGCAGCTTAGTTCGGGGAACTAATGAAAAACTGTTTTTT. Protein: CASSLVRGTNEKLFF.

In its sample, this clone was seen many times. Other DNA sequences in this sample translate to the same CDR3. The chain combines TRBV10-3 with TRBJ2-2; D gene unclear. The CDR3 length is 13 residues. Germline V gene sequence: CDR1 ENHRY, CDR2 SYGVKD. V was pared by 3 bases and J by 2 bases, with 4 bases between. The CDR3 bases are TGTGCCATCAGTGACCCCAACACCGGGGAGCTGTTTTTT. It specifies CAISDPNTGELFF.

The chain carries TRBV5-1 and TRBJ1-2; a possible D gene is TRBD1 (6 bases). CDR3 size: 13 residues. The V and J ends lost 4 bases and 3 bases respectively, with 10 bases between them. Looked up from germline, CDR1 is SGHRS and CDR2 is YFSETQ. In DNA form, the CDR3 reads TGCGCCAGCAGCCACAGGGACGACTATGGCTACACCTTC. Protein: CASSHRDDYGYTF.

The chain uses TRBV9 and TRBJ2-7; maybe TRBD1 (7 bases). The CDR3 runs to 15 residues. Deletions cut 4 bases from V and 2 bases from J, with 16 bases between. Germline CDR1 is SGDLS and CDR2 is YYNGEE. In DNA form, the CDR3 reads TGTGCCAGCAGCCCAGTGCGGGACAGCCCCTACGAGCAGTACTTC. Amino acids: CASSPVRDSPYEQYF.

The chain is built from TRBV4-1 and TRBJ2-7; TRBD2 matches at 13 bases. Per the germline V gene, CDR1 is MGHRA and CDR2 is YSYEKL. This CDR3 is 16 amino acids long. J gave up 3 bases and V 3 bases, and 5 bases lay outside the gene matches. The CDR3 nucleotides are TGCGCCAGCAGCCAGAGAGGACTAGCGGGAGACTACGAGCAGTACTTC. It translates to CASSQRGLAGDYEQYF.

The chain is built from TRBV11-2 and TRBJ2-3; 10 positions agree with TRBD1. The V gene's germline CDR1 is SGHAT and CDR2 FQNNGV. The V and J ends lost 5 bases and 7 bases, in that order; junction bases with no gene match: 12. This CDR3 region has 16 residues. The CDR3: CASSNTGTGDRNTQYF. Written as DNA, the CDR3 is TGTGCCAGCAGCAACACCGGGACAGGGGATAGAAATACGCAGTATTTT.